The rows below give T cell receptor beta chains drawn from one sample of a study of T cell responses to AZD1222 COVID-19 vaccine. The method was immunoSEQ multiplex PCR; TCRdb's version includes in-frame clones alone and lacks a portion of them. The table records tens of thousands of clones, 88% of them present only once. Sequencing was performed on peripheral blood, taken on day 0 of MenACWY control vaccination. All receptors derive from an adult in good health. The CDR3 runs from the conserved cysteine through the conserved F or W. Fields, in order: J gene, D gene, V gene, clone size, CDR3 DNA, CDR3 protein. D genes are given only for firm matches. Expanded clones are given a class, and other clones once, few, many or no size at all.

>TRBJ1-2|.|TRBV14|.
TGTGCCAGCAGCCAAGACATCGGGACGGCGGGAGTCTATGGCTACACCTTC
CASSQDIGTAGVYGYTF
>TRBJ1-5|.|TRBV6-1|.
TGTGCCAGCAGTGAAAGTTTGAGCAATCAGCCCCAGCATTTT
CASSESLSNQPQHF
>TRBJ1-2|.|TRBV5-4|.
TGTGCCAGCAGCTCACCGGAACAGGGTGGTGGCTACACCTTC
CASSSPEQGGGYTF
>TRBJ1-2|.|TRBV12-3/TRBV12-4|.
TGTGCCAGCAGTTCGGAAGTGGTGGGTGGCTACACCTTC
CASSSEVVGGYTF
>TRBJ2-2|.|TRBV6-5|.
TGTGCCAGCAGTTGGGTGAACACCGGGGAGCTGTTTTTT
CASSWVNTGELFF
>TRBJ1-2|TRBD1|TRBV20-1|.
TGCAGTGCTAGTCCAGGGGGTGTCAGCTATGGCTACACCTTC
CSASPGGVSYGYTF
>TRBJ2-3|TRBD1|TRBV5-6|once
TGTGCCAGCAGCTTCCCGACAGGGGCCCTAAGCACAGATACGCAGTATTTT
CASSFPTGALSTDTQYF
>TRBJ2-1|TRBD1|TRBV6-2/TRBV6-3|.
TGTGCCAGCAGTTACGGGACAGGGATCCACAATGAGCAGTTCTTC
CASSYGTGIHNEQFF
>TRBJ1-5|.|TRBV30|once
TGTGCCTGGAGCCGGCGGGGGTATAGCAATCAGCCCCAGCATTTT
CAWSRRGYSNQPQHF
>TRBJ1-5|TRBD1|TRBV19|.
TGTGCCAGTAGTAAGACGGACAGGGGGCGCTTTCAGCCCCAGCATTTT
CASSKTDRGRFQPQHF
>TRBJ2-7|TRBD2|TRBV3-1/TRBV3-2|once
TGTGCCAGCAGGCCCGGGACTAGCGGCTCCTACGAGCAGTACTTC
CASRPGTSGSYEQYF
>TRBJ2-3|.|TRBV5-5|.
TGTGCCAGCAGCTTACCCAGGGTCCCAGATACGCAGTATTTT
CASSLPRVPDTQYF
>TRBJ1-1|.|TRBV6-2/TRBV6-3|.
TGTGCCAGCAGTTACTTGCAGGGGTCTGAAGCTTTCTTT
CASSYLQGSEAFF
>TRBJ2-7|.|TRBV28|.
TGTGCCAGCACGGGGGTCGAGCAGTACTTC
CASTGVEQYF
>TRBJ1-1|TRBD1|TRBV6-5|.
TGTGCCAGCAGTTCCGACAGGGCAGACACTGAAGCTTTCTTT
CASSSDRADTEAFF
>TRBJ2-7|.|TRBV5-5|.
TGTGCCAGCAGCTTGGGCCAGGGCCTTCTCTACGAGCAGTACTTC
CASSLGQGLLYEQYF
>TRBJ2-5|.|TRBV6-6|.
TGTGCCAGCAGTAACCCGACCGGGGAGACCCAGTACTTC
CASSNPTGETQYF
>TRBJ1-2|.|TRBV21-1|.
TGTGCCAGCAGCAAAGGAACGGGGAGTAGTAACTATGGCTACACCTTC
CASSKGTGSSNYGYTF
>TRBJ1-1|.|TRBV7-2|.
TGTGCCAGCAGCCCGTGGACAGCGTCGAACACTGAAGCTTTCTTT
CASSPWTASNTEAFF
>TRBJ2-7|.|TRBV30|.
TGTGCCTGGAGTCCCGGGACACGGTTTATGCAGTACTTC
CAWSPGTRFMQYF
>TRBJ1-1|.|TRBV5-1|.
TGCGCCAGCAGCTTTCCCAGTACTGAAGCTTTCTTT
CASSFPSTEAFF
>TRBJ2-1|.|TRBV5-1|.
TGCGCCAGCAGCTTGGGACTGTACAATGAGCAGTTCTTC
CASSLGLYNEQFF
>TRBJ2-7|TRBD1|TRBV5-1|.
TGCGCCAGCAGCCTGGAGGGGACAGGGACGTACGAGCAGTACTTC
CASSLEGTGTYEQYF
>TRBJ1-5|TRBD1|TRBV5-3|.
TGTGCCGGGGGGCGCAGGGGGAGGCAGCCCCAGCATTTT
CAGGRRGRQPQHF
>TRBJ2-1|TRBD2|TRBV9|.
TGTGCCAGCAGCGTAAGGGGACTAGCGGGGGCTTACTACAATGAGCAGTTCTTC
CASSVRGLAGAYYNEQFF
>TRBJ2-2|TRBD1|TRBV15|.
TGTGCCATCCCCGGGACAGAATCGACCGGGGAGCTGTTTTTT
CAIPGTESTGELFF
>TRBJ1-2|.|TRBV15|.
TGTGCCACCAGCAGAGGGGCGTCGGGTGGCTACACCTTC
CATSRGASGGYTF
>TRBJ2-3|.|TRBV29-1|.
TGCAGCGTTCTTAGGGGCACAGATACGCAGTATTTT
CSVLRGTDTQYF
>TRBJ1-2|.|TRBV3-1/TRBV3-2|.
TGTGCCAGCAGCCCAGGAGTAGCTAACTATGGCTACACCTTC
CASSPGVANYGYTF
>TRBJ2-1|.|TRBV27|.
TGTGCCAGCAGTAAGCTCGGCAGAGACTACAATGAGCAGTTCTTC
CASSKLGRDYNEQFF
>TRBJ1-6|.|TRBV3-1/TRBV3-2|.
TGTGCCAGCAGCCAAGAAGGGGGGGAAAGAGAACAGCCAGATTCACCCCTCCACTTT
CASSQEGGEREQPDSPLHF
>TRBJ1-1|.|TRBV19|once
TGTGCCAGTAAGGTGACCGGAGGCACTGAAGCTTTCTTT
CASKVTGGTEAFF
>TRBJ2-3|TRBD2|TRBV7-9|.
TGTGCCAGCAGCCCCCCCACGGGGGGGCGAACAGATACGCAGTATTTT
CASSPPTGGRTDTQYF
>TRBJ1-1|.|TRBV2|.
TGTGCCAGCAGGACCGGGACACTGAACACTGAAGCTTTCTTT
CASRTGTLNTEAFF
>TRBJ1-1|TRBD1|TRBV2|.
TGTGCCAGCAGTGAAACCCGAGACAGGGTAGCTTTCTTT
CASSETRDRVAFF
>TRBJ1-3|TRBD1|TRBV5-1|.
TGCGCCAGCAGCTCCCAACAGGGGCACTCTGGAAACACCATATATTTT
CASSSQQGHSGNTIYF
>TRBJ2-1|.|TRBV11-2|few
TGTGCCAGCAGTTTAGTGTTGGACAGCCAGCAGTTCTTC
CASSLVLDSQQFF
>TRBJ1-1|.|TRBV19|.
TGTGCCAGTAGTATAGGGGCAGCCAGCACTGAAGCTTTCTTT
CASSIGAASTEAFF
>TRBJ2-7|TRBD1|TRBV7-3|.
TGTGCCAGCAGCTTAGGGCAGGGGGACGAGCAGTACTTC
CASSLGQGDEQYF
>TRBJ1-5|.|TRBV7-8|.
TGTGCCAGCAGCTTAGATCTGGGGGATCAGCCCCAGCATTTT
CASSLDLGDQPQHF
>TRBJ2-5|TRBD1|TRBV6-5|.
TGTGCCAGCAGGCTTACAGGGGTGGAGACCCAGTACTTC
CASRLTGVETQYF
>TRBJ1-1|TRBD1|TRBV4-3|few
TGCGCCAGCAGCCAAGGGATGACAGGGGAGAACACTGAAGCTTTCTTT
CASSQGMTGENTEAFF
>TRBJ1-2|.|TRBV10-2|.
TGCGCCAGCAGTGAGCGACAGGTGGCTCTCTATGGCTACACCTTC
CASSERQVALYGYTF
>TRBJ2-5|.|TRBV6-2/TRBV6-3|.
TGTGCCAGCAGTTACTCGATAGAAGAGACCCAGTACTTC
CASSYSIEETQYF
>TRBJ2-7|.|TRBV19|.
TGTGCCAGTAGTGGTTGGGCCGGCGGCGAGCAGTACTTC
CASSGWAGGEQYF
>TRBJ2-1|TRBD2|TRBV24-1|.
TGTGCCACCAGTGGACGGGGAAAGCGGGGGGCTTATGGTGAGCAGTTCTTC
CATSGRGKRGAYGEQFF
>TRBJ2-7|TRBD1|TRBV5-4|.
TGTGCCAGCAGCTTCCGGGACAGGGGCTACGAGCAGTACTTC
CASSFRDRGYEQYF
>TRBJ1-6|.|TRBV29-1|.
TGCAGCGTTGAAGAGGGAAATTCACCCCTCCACTTT
CSVEEGNSPLHF
>TRBJ2-3|TRBD2|TRBV4-1|.
TGCGCCAGCAGCCAAGAAAATAGCGGGGGACTCGATACGCAGTATTTT
CASSQENSGGLDTQYF
>TRBJ2-1|TRBD2|TRBV7-3|.
TGTGCCAGCAGCCAGACTAGCGGGGGGGCCAATGAGCAGTTCTTC
CASSQTSGGANEQFF
>TRBJ2-7|TRBD1|TRBV14|.
TGTGCCAGCAGCCAAGTCCCCGGGACAGGGGGCCCCTACGAGCAGTACTTC
CASSQVPGTGGPYEQYF
>TRBJ1-2|TRBD1|TRBV5-1|.
TGCGCCAGCAGCTTGGCCGAGGGACAGGGCTCTCGGGGCTACACCTTC
CASSLAEGQGSRGYTF
>TRBJ1-1|.|TRBV5-4|.
TGTGCCAGCAGTCAGGGAGTATTTGATGCTTTCTTT
CASSQGVFDAFF
>TRBJ2-7|.|TRBV5-6|.
TGTGCCAGCTGGAAGGCTGGCTACGAGCAGTACTTC
CASWKAGYEQYF
>TRBJ2-7|.|TRBV30|.
TGTGCCTGGAGGGGGGCCCCGCGCCCCTACGAGCAGTACTTC
CAWRGAPRPYEQYF
>TRBJ2-7|.|TRBV7-2|.
TGTGCCAGCAGCCTTGGGCCCGCGGGGTCATCCTACGAGCAGTACTTC
CASSLGPAGSSYEQYF
>TRBJ1-1|.|TRBV11-1|once
TGTGCCAGCAGCTCCGGTTCGGTCAAACTGAACACTGAAGCTTTCTTT
CASSSGSVKLNTEAFF
>TRBJ1-1|TRBD1|TRBV5-4|.
TGTGCCAGCAGCTTCGGACAGGGATCTGAAGCTTTCTTT
CASSFGQGSEAFF
>TRBJ1-1|.|TRBV7-9|.
TGTGCCAGCAGCCGCGGGGCAGAAGCTTTCTTT
CASSRGAEAFF